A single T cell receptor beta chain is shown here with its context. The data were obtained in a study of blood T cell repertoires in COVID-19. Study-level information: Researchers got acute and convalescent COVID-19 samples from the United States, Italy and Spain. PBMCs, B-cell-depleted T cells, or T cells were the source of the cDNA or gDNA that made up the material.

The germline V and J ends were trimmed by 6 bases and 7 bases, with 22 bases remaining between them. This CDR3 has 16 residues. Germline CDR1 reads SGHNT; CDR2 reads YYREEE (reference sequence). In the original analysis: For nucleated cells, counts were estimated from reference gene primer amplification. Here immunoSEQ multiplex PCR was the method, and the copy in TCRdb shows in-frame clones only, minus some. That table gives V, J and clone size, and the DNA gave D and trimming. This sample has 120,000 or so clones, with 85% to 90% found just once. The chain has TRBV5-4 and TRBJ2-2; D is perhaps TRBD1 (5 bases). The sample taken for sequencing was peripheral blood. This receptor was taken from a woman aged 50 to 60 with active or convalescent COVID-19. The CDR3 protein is CASTTPPDRLLGELFF. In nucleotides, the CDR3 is TGTGCCAGCACCACCCCCCCCGACAGATTACTCGGGGAGCTGTTTTTT.